Listed below are T cell receptor beta chains from one sample, sequenced in a study of CD8 T cells in Susac syndrome. TCRdb ran MiXCR on the immunoSEQ multiplex PCR reads and lists one entry per CDR3 protein. This table has 160,000 or so distinct CDR3 sequences, 90% to 95% appearing once. Material: CD4+ T cells from PBMCs. The receptors stem from a human donor in good health. The CDR3 runs from the conserved cysteine through the conserved F or W. D genes are given only for firm matches. Rows give clone size only sometimes, using once, few, many, or a class for an expanded clone.

>TRBJ2-1|-|TRBV19|TRBD2
TGTGCCACCGGGGGGGCCGGCAATGAGCAGTTCTTC
CATGGAGNEQFF
>TRBJ2-5|-|TRBV18|-
TGTGCCAGCTCAGCCTCAGGGGTAATCCAAGAGACCCAGTACTTC
CASSASGVIQETQYF
>TRBJ1-1|few|TRBV5-1|-
TGCGCCAGCAGCTCGATAGCTACAGGGACTGAAGCTTTCTTT
CASSSIATGTEAFF
>TRBJ2-5|-|TRBV5-1|TRBD2
TGCGCCAGCAGCTTGGGTGATGGCGGGGGACAAGAGACCCAGTACTTC
CASSLGDGGGQETQYF
>TRBJ1-1|-|TRBV2|TRBD1
TGTGCCAGCAGTGTTGGACAGGGACACACTGAAGCTTTCTTT
CASSVGQGHTEAFF
>TRBJ2-2|-|TRBV20-1|TRBD2
TGCAGTGCTAGGTCGAGCGGGGCATACACCGGGGAGCTGTTTTTT
CSARSSGAYTGELFF
>TRBJ2-3|-|TRBV29-1|TRBD1
TGCAGCGGGGGACAGATCACAGATACGCAGTATTTT
CSGGQITDTQYF
>TRBJ1-2|-|TRBV2|TRBD1
TGTGCCAGCAGGGACAGGGGACCAGATGGCTACACCTTC
CASRDRGPDGYTF
>TRBJ2-3|-|TRBV20-1|-
TGCAGTGCTACGGCAGTAGCAGGCACAGATACGCAGTATTTT
CSATAVAGTDTQYF
>TRBJ2-2|-|TRBV14|-
TGTGCCAGCAGACGAGCGGGGAACACCGGGGAGCTGTTTTTT
CASRRAGNTGELFF
>TRBJ2-5|-|TRBV2|-
TGTGCCAGCAGCGGACTGACCCAGTACTTC
CASSGLTQYF
>TRBJ1-1|-|TRBV5-1|-
TGCGCCAGCAGCCATGGACGCGGGTCGGCCACTGAAGCTTTCTTT
CASSHGRGSATEAFF
>TRBJ1-2|-|TRBV6-5|-
TGTGCCAGCAGTTACTCGCGAGCCTATGGCTACACCTTC
CASSYSRAYGYTF
>TRBJ1-6|-|TRBV13|TRBD1
TGTGCCAGCAGCTCAAGCGCCGGGACAGTGAATTCACCCCTCCATTTT
CASSSSAGTVNSPLHF
>TRBJ1-3|-|TRBV4-1|-
TGCGCCAGCAGCCTTTTTTGGGCCGATAGCTCTGGAAACACCATATATTTT
CASSLFWADSSGNTIYF
>TRBJ1-5|-|TRBV20-1|TRBD1
TGCAGTGCTATACAGGGGAAAGATCAGCCCCAGCATTTT
CSAIQGKDQPQHF